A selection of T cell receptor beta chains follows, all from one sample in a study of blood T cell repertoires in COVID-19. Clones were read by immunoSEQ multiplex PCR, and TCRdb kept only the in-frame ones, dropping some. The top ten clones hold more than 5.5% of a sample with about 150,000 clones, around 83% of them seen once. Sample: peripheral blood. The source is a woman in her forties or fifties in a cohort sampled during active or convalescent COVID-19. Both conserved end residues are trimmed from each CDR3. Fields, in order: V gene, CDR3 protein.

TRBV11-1 ASSLASGGGQETQY
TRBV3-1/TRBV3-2 ASSVSGWNTGELF
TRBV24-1 ARLVHEQF
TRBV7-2 ASSLGPGGEYGYT
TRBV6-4 ATLRSRGPLH
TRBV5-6 ASSLWGTGHSPLH
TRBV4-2 ASSRVGGESSPLH
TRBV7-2 ASSLANRAGDTIY
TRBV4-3 ASSPDGTDNGNTIY
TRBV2 ASSASGTGNSPLH
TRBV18 ASSGQGTTDTQY
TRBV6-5 ASRRGDTIY
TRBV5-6 ASSPKTGHEQY
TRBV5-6 ASSSSGGLNQPQH